The clone carrying this T cell receptor beta chain was counted a few times. Between the trimmed V and J ends, which lost 2 bases and 3 bases, there was a span of 9 bases. The CDR3 contains 14 residues. Germline CDR1 and CDR2: MNHEY and SVGAGI. MiXCR, applied by TCRdb to the 5' RACE reads, yields one record per CDR3 protein. The sample has 150,000 to 200,000 distinct CDR3 sequences; under 15% are singletons. This entry belongs to a study of CD8 T cells in ankylosing spondylitis. V and J are TRBV6-5 and TRBJ2-3, with no clear D. The sequence was collected from a female donor with ankylosing spondylitis or in good health (not recorded which). The sequenced sample consisted of blood, either unsorted or a sorted T cell fraction (not recorded which). CDR3 loop: CASSYRPGTDTQYF. The CDR3 coding sequence is TGTGCCAGCAGTTACCGCCCCGGGACAGATACGCAGTATTTT.